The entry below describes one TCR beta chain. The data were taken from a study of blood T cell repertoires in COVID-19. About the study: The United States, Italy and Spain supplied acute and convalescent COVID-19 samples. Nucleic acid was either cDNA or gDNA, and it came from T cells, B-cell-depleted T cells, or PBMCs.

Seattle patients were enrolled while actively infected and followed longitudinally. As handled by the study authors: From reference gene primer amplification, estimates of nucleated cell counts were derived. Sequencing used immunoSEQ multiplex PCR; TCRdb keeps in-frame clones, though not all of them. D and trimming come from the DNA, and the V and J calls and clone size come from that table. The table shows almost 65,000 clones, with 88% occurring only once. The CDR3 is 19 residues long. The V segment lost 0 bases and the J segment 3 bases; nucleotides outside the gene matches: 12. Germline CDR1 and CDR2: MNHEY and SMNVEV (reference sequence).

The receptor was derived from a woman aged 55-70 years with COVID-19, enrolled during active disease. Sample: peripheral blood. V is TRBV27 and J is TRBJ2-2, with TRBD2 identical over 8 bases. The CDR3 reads CASSLSRTSSKGYTGELFF. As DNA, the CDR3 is TGTGCCAGCAGTTTATCGCGGACTAGCTCCAAGGGCTACACCGGGGAGCTGTTTTTT.